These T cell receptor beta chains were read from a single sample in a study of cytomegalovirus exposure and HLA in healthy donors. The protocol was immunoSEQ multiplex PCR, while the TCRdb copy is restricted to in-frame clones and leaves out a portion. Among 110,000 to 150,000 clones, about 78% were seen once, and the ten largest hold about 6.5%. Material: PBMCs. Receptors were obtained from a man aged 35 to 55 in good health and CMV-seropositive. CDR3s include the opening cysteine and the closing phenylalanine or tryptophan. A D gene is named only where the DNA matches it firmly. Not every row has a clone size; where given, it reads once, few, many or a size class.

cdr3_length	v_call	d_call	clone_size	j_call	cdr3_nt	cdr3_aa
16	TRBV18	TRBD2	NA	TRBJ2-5	TGTGCCAGCTCACCACGAGCGGGAGCGGGTCAAGAGACCCAGTACTTC	CASSPRAGAGQETQYF
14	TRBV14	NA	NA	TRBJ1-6	TGTGCCAGCAGCCTAGGGACACCCTCCCCGACCCTCCACTTT	CASSLGTPSPTLHF
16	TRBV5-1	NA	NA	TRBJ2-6	TGCGCCAGCAGCTTAACTCCGGGGGCTGGGGCCAACGTCCTGACTTTC	CASSLTPGAGANVLTF
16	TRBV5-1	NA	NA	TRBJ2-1	TGCGCCAGCAGCTTGCAGACTAGAGGGTCCTACAATGAGCAGTTCTTC	CASSLQTRGSYNEQFF
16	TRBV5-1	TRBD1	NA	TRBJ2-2	TGCGCCAGCAGCTTGCGGGGACAGGGGGCGTCCGGGGAGCTGTTTTTT	CASSLRGQGASGELFF
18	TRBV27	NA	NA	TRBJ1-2	TGTGCCAGCAGTTTATTTCCCGGGGGGCAGGGTGAGTTCAATGGCTACACCTTC	CASSLFPGGQGEFNGYTF
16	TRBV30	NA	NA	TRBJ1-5	TGTGCCTGGAGTGTTGAGACAGCCCCAATTAGTTGGCCCCAGCATTTT	CAWSVETAPISWPQHF
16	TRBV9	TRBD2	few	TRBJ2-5	TGTGCCAGCAGCGTAGAGAGCGGGGATTACCAAGAGACCCAGTACTTC	CASSVESGDYQETQYF
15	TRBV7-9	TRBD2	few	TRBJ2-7	TGTGCCAGCAGGAAAGGGACTAGCGGGACCTACGAGCAGTACTTC	CASRKGTSGTYEQYF
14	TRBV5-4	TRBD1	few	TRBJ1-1	TGTGCCAGCAGCCGGGGACAGATGAACACTGAAGCTTTCTTT	CASSRGQMNTEAFF
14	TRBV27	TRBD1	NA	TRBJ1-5	TGTGCCAGCAGTTGGACAGGGGGGAACCAGCCCCAGCATTTT	CASSWTGGNQPQHF
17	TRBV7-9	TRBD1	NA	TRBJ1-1	TGTGCCAGCAGCTTAGGGGGCCGGGAGGGGGCAGTCACTGAAGCTTTCTTT	CASSLGGREGAVTEAFF
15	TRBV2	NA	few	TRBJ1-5	TGTGCCAGCAGTCCCCAGACAGGTCATAATCAGCCCCAGCATTTT	CASSPQTGHNQPQHF
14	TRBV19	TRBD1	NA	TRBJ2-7	TGTGCCACTTCCGGGACAGGGCTCTCCTACGAGCAGTACTTC	CATSGTGLSYEQYF
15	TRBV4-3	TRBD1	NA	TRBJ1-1	TGCGCCAGCAGCCAAGCACAGGGGGGGGACACTGAAGCTTTCTTT	CASSQAQGGDTEAFF
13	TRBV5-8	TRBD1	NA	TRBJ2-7	TGTGCCAGCAGCGTGGGACAGGTTTACGAGCAGTACTTC	CASSVGQVYEQYF
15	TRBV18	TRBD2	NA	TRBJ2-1	TGTGCCAGCAAGGGACTAGCGGTTTCCTACAATGAGCAGTTCTTC	CASKGLAVSYNEQFF
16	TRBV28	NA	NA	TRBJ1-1	TGTGCCAGCAGCCGCTTCGAGGGTCTGGGAAACGCTGAAGCTTTCTTT	CASSRFEGLGNAEAFF
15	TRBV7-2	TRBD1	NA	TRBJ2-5	TGTGCCAGCAGCCTAGGACAGGGGTCCCAAGAGACCCAGTACTTC	CASSLGQGSQETQYF
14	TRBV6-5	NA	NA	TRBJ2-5	TGTGCCAGCAGTTACTTCAGGGGTGCGGAGACCCAGTACTTC	CASSYFRGAETQYF
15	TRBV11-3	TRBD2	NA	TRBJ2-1	TGTGCCAGCAGCTTAGGGACTAGCGGGTACAATGAGCAGTTCTTC	CASSLGTSGYNEQFF
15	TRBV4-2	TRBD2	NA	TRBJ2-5	TGTGCCAGCAGCCTTGAGCCGGGACTAGATACAACCCAGTACTTC	CASSLEPGLDTTQYF